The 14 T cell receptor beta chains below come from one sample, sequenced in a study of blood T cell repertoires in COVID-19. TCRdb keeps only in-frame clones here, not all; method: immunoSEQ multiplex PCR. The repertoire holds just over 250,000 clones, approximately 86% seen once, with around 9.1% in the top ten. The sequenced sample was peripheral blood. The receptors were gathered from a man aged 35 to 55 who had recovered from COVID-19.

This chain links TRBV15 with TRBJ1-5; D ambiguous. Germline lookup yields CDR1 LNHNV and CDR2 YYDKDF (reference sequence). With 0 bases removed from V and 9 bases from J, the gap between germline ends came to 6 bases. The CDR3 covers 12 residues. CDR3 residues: CATSRDRLPQHF. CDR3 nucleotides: TGTGCCACCAGCAGAGATCGTCTGCCCCAGCATTTT. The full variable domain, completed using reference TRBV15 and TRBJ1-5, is DAMVIQNPRYQVTQFGKPVTLSCSQTLNHNVMYWYQQKSSQAPKLLFHYYDKDFNNEADTPDNFQSRRPNTSFCFLDIRSPGLGDTAMYLCATSRDRLPQHFGDGTRLSIL.

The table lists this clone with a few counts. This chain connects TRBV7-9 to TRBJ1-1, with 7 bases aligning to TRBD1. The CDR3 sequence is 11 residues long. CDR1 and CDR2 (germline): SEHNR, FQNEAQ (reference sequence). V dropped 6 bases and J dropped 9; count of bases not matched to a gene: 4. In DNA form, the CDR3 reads TGTGCCAGCAGTCAGGGGGGAAAAGCTTTCTTT. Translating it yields CASSQGGKAFF.

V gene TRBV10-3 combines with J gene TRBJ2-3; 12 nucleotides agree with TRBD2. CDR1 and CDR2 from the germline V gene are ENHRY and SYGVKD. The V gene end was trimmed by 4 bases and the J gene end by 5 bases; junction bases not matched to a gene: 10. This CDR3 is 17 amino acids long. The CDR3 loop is CAISGASGGAKEDTQYF. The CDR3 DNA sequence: TGTGCCATCAGTGGAGCTAGCGGGGGGGCCAAGGAAGATACGCAGTATTTT.

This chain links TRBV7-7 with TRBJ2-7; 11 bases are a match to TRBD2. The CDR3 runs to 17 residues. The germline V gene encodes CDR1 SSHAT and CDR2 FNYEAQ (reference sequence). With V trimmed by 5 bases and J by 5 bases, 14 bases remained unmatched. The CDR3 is CASSPALAGGFSHEQYF. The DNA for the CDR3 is TGTGCCAGCAGCCCCGCCCTAGCGGGGGGTTTTTCCCACGAGCAGTACTTC.

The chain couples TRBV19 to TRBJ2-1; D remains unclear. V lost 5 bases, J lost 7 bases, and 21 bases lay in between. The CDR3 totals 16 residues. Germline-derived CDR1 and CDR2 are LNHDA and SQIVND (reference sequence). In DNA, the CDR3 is TGTGCCAGTAGTTCCTTTGTCCTAACCGGGTCGAATGAGCAGTTCTTC. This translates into CASSSFVLTGSNEQFF.

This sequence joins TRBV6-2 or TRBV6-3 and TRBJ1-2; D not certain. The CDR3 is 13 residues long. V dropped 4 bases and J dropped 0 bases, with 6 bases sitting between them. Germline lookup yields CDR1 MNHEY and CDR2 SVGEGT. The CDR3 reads CASSSGSNYGYTF. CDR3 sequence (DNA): TGTGCCAGCAGTTCCGGGTCTAACTATGGCTACACCTTC.

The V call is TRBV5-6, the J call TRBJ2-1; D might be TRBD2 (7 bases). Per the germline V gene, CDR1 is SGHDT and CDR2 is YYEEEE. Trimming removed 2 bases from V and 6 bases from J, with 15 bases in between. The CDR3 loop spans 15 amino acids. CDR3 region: CASSFRGALGNEQFF. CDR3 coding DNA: TGTGCCAGCAGCTTCCGGGGGGCCCTCGGCAATGAGCAGTTCTTC.

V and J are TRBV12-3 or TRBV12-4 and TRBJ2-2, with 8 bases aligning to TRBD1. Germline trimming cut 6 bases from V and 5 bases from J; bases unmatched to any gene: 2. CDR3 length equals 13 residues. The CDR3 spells CASSGDRTGELFF. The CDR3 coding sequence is TGTGCCAGCAGCGGGGACAGGACCGGGGAGCTGTTTTTT.

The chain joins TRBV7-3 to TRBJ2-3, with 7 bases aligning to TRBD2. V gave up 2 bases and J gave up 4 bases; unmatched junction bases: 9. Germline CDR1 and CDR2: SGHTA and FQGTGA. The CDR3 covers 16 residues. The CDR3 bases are TGTGCCAGCAGCTTAGGGGCGGGAGTATCGGCAGATACGCAGTATTTT. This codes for CASSLGAGVSADTQYF. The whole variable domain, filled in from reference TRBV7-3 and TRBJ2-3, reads GAGVSQTPSNKVTEKGKYVELRCDPISGHTALYWYRQSLGQGPEFLIYFQGTGAADDSGLPNDRFFAVRPEGSVSTLKIQRTERGDSAVYLCASSLGAGVSADTQYFGPGTRLTVL.

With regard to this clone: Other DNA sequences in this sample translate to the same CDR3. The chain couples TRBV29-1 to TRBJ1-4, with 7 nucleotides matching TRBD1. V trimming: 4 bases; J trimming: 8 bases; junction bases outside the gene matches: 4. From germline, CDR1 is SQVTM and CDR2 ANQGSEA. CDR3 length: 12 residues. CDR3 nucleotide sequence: TGCAGCGTTGGGAGAGGGGGCGAAAAACTGTTTTTT. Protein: CSVGRGGEKLFF.

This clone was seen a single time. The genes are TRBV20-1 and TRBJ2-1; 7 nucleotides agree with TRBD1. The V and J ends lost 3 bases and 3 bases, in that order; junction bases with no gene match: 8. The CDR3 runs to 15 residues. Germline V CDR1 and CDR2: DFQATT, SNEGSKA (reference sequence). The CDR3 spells CSASPAWDSYNEQFF. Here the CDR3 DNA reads TGCAGTGCTAGTCCAGCCTGGGACAGCTACAATGAGCAGTTCTTC.

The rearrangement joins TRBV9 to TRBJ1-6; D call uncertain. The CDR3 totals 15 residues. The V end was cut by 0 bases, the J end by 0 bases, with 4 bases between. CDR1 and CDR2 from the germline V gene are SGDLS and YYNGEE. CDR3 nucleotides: TGTGCCAGCAGCGTAGAGAGCTCCTATAATTCACCCCTCCACTTT. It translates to CASSVESSYNSPLHF.

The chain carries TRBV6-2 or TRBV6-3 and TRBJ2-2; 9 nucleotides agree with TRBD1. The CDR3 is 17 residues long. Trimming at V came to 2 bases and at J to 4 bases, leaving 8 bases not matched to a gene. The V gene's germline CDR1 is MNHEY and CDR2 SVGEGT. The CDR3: CASSYGGQGGSTGELFF. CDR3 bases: TGTGCCAGCAGTTACGGGGGACAGGGCGGATCCACCGGGGAGCTGTTTTTT.

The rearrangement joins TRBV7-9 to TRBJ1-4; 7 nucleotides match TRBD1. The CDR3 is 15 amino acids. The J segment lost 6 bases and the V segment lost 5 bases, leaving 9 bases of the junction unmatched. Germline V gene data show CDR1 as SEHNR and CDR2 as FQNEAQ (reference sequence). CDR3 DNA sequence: TGTGCCAGCAGCCCTACAGGGGATATAGATGAAAAACTGTTTTTT. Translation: CASSPTGDIDEKLFF.